These 9 T cell receptor beta chains share one sample of origin, sequenced in a study of PD-L1 blockade in urothelial cancer. TCRdb's table, derived via immunoSEQ multiplex PCR, lists solely in-frame clones and lacks some. The sample gives 35,000 or so clones, roughly a third of which show up once; 8% to 9% is in the top ten. The sequencing here drew on tumor tissue, taken before atezolizumab (anti-PD-L1) treatment. Receptors were obtained from a man in his sixties with urothelial cancer.

The chain uses TRBV30 and TRBJ2-6; the D gene is possibly TRBD2 (5 bases). CDR1 is GTSNPN and CDR2 is SVGIG in the germline V gene (reference sequence). This CDR3 spans 14 amino acids. Trimming pared 5 bases from V and 1 base from J, leaving 9 bases between. The CDR3 region has the DNA TGTGCCTGGCAGTCGGGGTCTGGGGCCAACGTCCTGACTTTC. It codes for CAWQSGSGANVLTF.

The chain combines TRBV29-1 with TRBJ2-3; D gene ambiguous. Germline V gives CDR1 SQVTM, CDR2 ANQGSEA. The CDR3 has 12 amino acids. The V and J ends lost 4 bases and 2 bases respectively, with 7 bases between them. CDR3 residues: CSVATNTDTQYF. In DNA, the CDR3 is TGCAGCGTTGCCACTAACACAGATACGCAGTATTTT.

This clone has a single count. The chain combines TRBV18 with TRBJ1-1, with D uncertain. Germline assignment: CDR1 KGHSH and CDR2 LQKENI. The V end was cut by 2 bases, the J end by 1 base, with 5 bases between. This CDR3 spans 13 amino acids. DNA of the CDR3: TGTGCCAGCTCACCAGGCCAGAACACTGAAGCTTTCTTT. Translation gives CASSPGQNTEAFF.

This chain links TRBV28 with TRBJ2-7, with TRBD2 identical over 11 bases. The CDR3 length is 16 residues. J was trimmed by 1 base and V by 4 bases; bases with no gene match: 6. The germline V gene encodes CDR1 MDHEN and CDR2 SYDVKM. The CDR3 bases are TGTGCCAGCAGTTCTGCCGGGACTAGCGGATCCTACGAGCAGTACTTC. This translates into CASSSAGTSGSYEQYF.

The chain is built from TRBV18 and TRBJ2-7; weak D call: TRBD2 (6 bases). This CDR3 has 13 amino acids. V lost 6 bases and J 5 bases, leaving 14 bases between the germline ends. Germline V gene sequence: CDR1 KGHSH, CDR2 LQKENI. This CDR3 reads CASSLFSGDEQYF. The CDR3 nucleotides are TGTGCCAGCTCGCTTTTCTCGGGGGACGAGCAGTACTTC.

This clone was recorded a few times. A much larger clonotype is one base distant, so this may be a read error. This chain joins TRBV5-1 and TRBJ2-3; D perhaps matches TRBD2 (7 bases). Trimming pared 8 bases from V and 8 bases from J, leaving 15 bases between. CDR1 is SGHRS, CDR2 YFSETQ, per germline. CDR3 size: 12 residues. CDR3 coding DNA: TGCGCCAGGGGGGAGGGGGACGGTACGCAGTATTTT. Its protein is CARGEGDGTQYF.

The chain recombines TRBV11-3 with TRBJ2-5; 7 bases fit TRBD2. The CDR3 runs 14 residues. Losses at the gene ends were 0 bases for V and 5 bases for J; bases not matched to a gene: 3. The germline CDR1 and CDR2 sequences are SGHNT and YENEEA. The CDR3 DNA is TGTGCCAGCAGCTTAGACGGGGGGTTGGAGACCCAGTACTTC. This sequence encodes CASSLDGGLETQYF.

This clone was seen a handful of times. The V and J genes are TRBV7-1 and TRBJ1-3; the D gene is possibly TRBD1 (5 bases). TRBV7-1 is annotated as an ORF whose role is uncertain. Trimming took off 5 bases at V and 6 bases at J, with 17 bases between the two ends. The CDR3 is 15 amino acids. In DNA, the CDR3 is TGTGCCAGCAGCCCCCGGGAGGGGTGGGAAAACACCATATATTTT. Translating it yields CASSPREGWENTIYF.

This clone occurred many times. This chain uses TRBV6-8 with TRBJ2-5; D gene uncertain. The CDR3 spans 13 residues. Trimming removed 5 bases from V and 4 bases from J, with 11 bases in between. The V gene's germline CDR1 is MNHGY and CDR2 SAAAGT. The CDR3, as DNA: TGTGCCAGCAGTCCCCTCCCTAGAGAGACCCAGTACTTC. Translated, it gives CASSPLPRETQYF.